This TCR beta chain was recovered during a study of shared clonotypes between healthy human individuals. Looking at the study overall: With ages of 18 to 49, the donors were two women and a few men.

The assay was immunoSEQ multiplex PCR, and TCRdb's table has in-frame clones only and misses some. The table has around 2.5 million clones, 93% seen once; the top ten hold approximately 0.36%. Study-wide points: Across a handful of donors, naive CD4 shared roughly 5%, naive CD8 more than 3%, memory CD4 more than 2%, memory CD8 0.35% to 0.5%. Researchers sampled blood only, noting tissue repertoires likely differ. Sequencing depth was expected to influence donor clonotype sharing.

V shed 3 bases and J 0 bases; nucleotides not matched to a gene: 6. This CDR3 has 16 amino acids. Germline CDR1 is SGHKS and CDR2 is YYEKEE (reference sequence). Details on this clone: Its antigen is not identified.

Specimen: naive CD4+ T cells from PBMCs. Subset given: CD45RA+ positively selected. This TCR was sampled from a man aged 18 to 30 in good health. Some clones in this sample may be carry-over from other donors' samples. V and J are TRBV5-5 and TRBJ1-2, with 9 bases identical to TRBD1. The DNA for the CDR3 is TGTGCCAGCAGCTGGGACAGGGAATTAGCTAACTATGGCTACACCTTC. It translates to CASSWDRELANYGYTF.